These 8 T cell receptor beta chains came from one sample sequenced in a study of blood T cells in healthy people across ages (dated by TCRdb to between 2014 and 2016). Library method: 5' RACE. Reads for this sample came from an Illumina HiSeq 2500. A second about 7 to 11 cycle PCR used a sample-barcoded 5' primer and a J-beta primer mix. TCRdb trimmed public reads at Q25 via fastp, called clones via MiXCR and kept in-frame beta chains. Each record represents a unique CDR3 protein, reported with the most common genes and DNA among its rows. This sample has over a million distinct CDR3 sequences in its table, and 59% of those were observed once. Roughly 7% of the sample is in the top ten clones. Material for sequencing was blood. The receptors were gathered from a young man in good health.

V is TRBV6-1 and J is TRBJ2-3, with TRBD2 identical over 7 bases. Germline trimming cut 8 bases from V and 0 bases from J; bases unmatched to any gene: 17. CDR1 and CDR2 from the germline V gene are MNHNS and SASEGT. This CDR3 contains 18 residues. CDR3 DNA sequence: TGTGCCAGCCAGGGAAAGGGACTAACCGAGACTAGCACAGATACGCAGTATTTT. Residues: CASQGKGLTETSTDTQYF.

The chain's CDR3 is CASSQDPPASGNYEQYF. In nucleotides, the CDR3 is TGCGCCAGCAGCCAAGATCCGCCGGCTAGCGGAAACTACGAGCAGTACTTC. This chain joins TRBV4-1 and TRBJ2-7, with 7 positions matching TRBD2. Germline V gene lookup returns CDR1 MGHRA and CDR2 YSYEKL. The V segment lost 0 bases and the J segment 3 bases; nucleotides outside the gene matches: 11. The CDR3 loop spans 17 amino acids.

This clonotype was detected ten times or more. The chain employs TRBV27 and TRBJ1-2; no clear D gene. Germline V gene data show CDR1 as MNHEY and CDR2 as SMNVEV (reference sequence). Trimming stripped 3 bases from V and 4 bases from J, with 9 bases between. The CDR3 spans 13 residues. The CDR3 DNA follows: TGTGCCAGCAGTTTTTCACAGAGCTATGGCTACACCTTC. It yields the protein CASSFSQSYGYTF.

V and J are TRBV6-2 or TRBV6-3 and TRBJ2-1, with 15 bases identical to TRBD2. This CDR3 comprises 18 residues. The germline V gene encodes CDR1 MNHEY and CDR2 SVGEGT. V shed 5 bases, J shed 0 bases, and the junction held 5 bases outside the gene matches. This CDR3 reads CASSNPGLAGGSYNEQFF. The CDR3 DNA reads as TGTGCCAGCAGTAACCCGGGACTAGCGGGGGGCTCCTACAATGAGCAGTTCTTC.

Points on this clonotype: The germline gene is not matched at one end of the junction; a read error may be the cause. This chain connects TRBV29-1 to TRBJ1-4, with a weak D call TRBD1 (5 bases). CDR3 length equals 13 residues. Germline values: CDR1 SQVTM, CDR2 ANQGSEA. CDR3: CSGVTAENEKLFF. The CDR3 DNA sequence: TGCAGCGGAGTGACAGCTGAAAATGAAAAATTGTTTTTT.

The rearrangement uses TRBV2 and TRBJ1-5; TRBD1 might be the D (5 bases). With 6 bases removed from V and 9 bases from J, the gap between germline ends came to 12 bases. Per germline, CDR1 SNHLY and CDR2 FYNNEI. The CDR3 has 12 residues. The DNA of the CDR3 is TGTGCCAGCAGCGAGGGGTGGCGGCCCCAGCATTTT. It translates to CASSEGWRPQHF. Using reference TRBV2 and TRBJ1-5 for the parts outside the CDR3, the full variable domain is EPEVTQTPSHQVTQMGQEVILRCVPISNHLYFYWYRQILGQKVEFLVSFYNNEISEKSEIFDDQFSVERPDGSNFTLKIRSTKLEDSAMYFCASSEGWRPQHFGDGTRLSIL.

This chain joins TRBV20-1 and TRBJ1-5, with TRBD1 as a possible D gene (6 bases). CDR1 and CDR2 (germline): DFQATT, SNEGSKA (reference sequence). The CDR3 loop spans 14 amino acids. Trimming removed 4 bases from V and 2 bases from J, with 12 bases in between. As DNA, the CDR3 is TGCAGTGCTACAGGGGAGACGGGCAATCAGCCCCAGCATTTT. It is translated as CSATGETGNQPQHF.

The rearrangement links TRBV25-1 to TRBJ1-2; unclear D gene. The germline gives CDR1 MGHDK, CDR2 SYGVNS. The CDR3 sequence is 12 residues long. V shed 3 bases and J shed 3 bases, with 5 bases lying between them. As DNA, the CDR3 is TGTGCCAGCAGTGACGGGGACTATGGCTACACCTTC. Protein: CASSDGDYGYTF.